This TCR beta chain was sequenced during a study of T-cell reconstitution after alpha-beta-depleted transplantation in children. Overall study results and limits: The authors attributed T-cell counts and diversity one year after transplant mostly to newly produced T cells.

Regarding this clonotype: What it binds is not known.

The CDR3 totals 18 residues. Per the germline V gene, CDR1 is DFQATT and CDR2 is SNEGSKA (reference sequence). Preparation of the TCRbeta library used unique molecular identifiers. MiXCR was run by TCRdb on the PCR reads, yielding one entry per CDR3 protein. The data show around 490,000 distinct CDR3 sequences, roughly an eighth seen once. The sequencing used PBMCs, mostly from graft donor cells, collected 180 days after TCRalphabeta/CD19-depleted stem cell transplant. The TCR originated in a female patient aged 2-9 years who had a stem cell transplant for aplastic anemia, so the T cells may come from the graft donor. The rearrangement links TRBV20-1 to TRBJ1-2, with 7 bases lining up with TRBD1. CDR3 residues: CSAPTTGIKWGFNYGYTF. The CDR3 coding sequence is TGCAGCGCCCCGACGACAGGGATCAAGTGGGGATTTAACTATGGCTACACCTTC.